Shown below are 21 T cell receptor beta chains from a single sample sequenced in a study of cytomegalovirus exposure and HLA in healthy donors. Researchers ran the PCR with 60 Vbeta and 13 Jbeta primers. The method was immunoSEQ multiplex PCR; TCRdb's version includes in-frame clones alone and lacks a portion of them. The sample contains 150,000 to 200,000 clones, 80% to 90% of which appear only once. The material sequenced was PBMCs. Receptors were obtained from a male donor in good health and CMV-seronegative.

V usage is TRBV10-2 and J usage is TRBJ2-3; possibly TRBD2 for D (7 bases). Trimming shortened V by 0 bases and J by 8 bases, and 24 bases separated the two germline ends. Looked up from germline, CDR1 is WSHSY and CDR2 is SAAADI. The CDR3 is 18 residues long. CDR3 region: CASSESALGGGRDGTQYF. The DNA for the CDR3 is TGCGCCAGCAGTGAGTCCGCCCTCGGCGGGGGCAGGGACGGTACGCAGTATTTT.

This clone turned up a few times. This chain joins TRBV7-2 and TRBJ2-2, with unresolved D. The CDR3 has 14 residues. CDR1 and CDR2 (germline): SGHTA, FQGNSA. The ends were cut back, 3 bases at V and 1 base at J, with 6 bases in the middle. In DNA, the CDR3 is TGTGCCAGCAGCTTCACTCAGAACACCGGGGAGCTGTTTTTT. Protein: CASSFTQNTGELFF.

The chain uses TRBV23-1 and TRBJ1-3; unclear D gene. TRBV23-1 belongs to the ORF category, with a function that is uncertain. Trimming stripped 0 bases from V and 3 bases from J, with 15 bases between. This CDR3 region has 17 residues. CDR3 amino acids: CASSQSKGREVGNTIYF. Here the CDR3 DNA reads TGCGCCAGCAGTCAATCGAAAGGGCGGGAAGTTGGAAACACCATATATTTT.

Comments on this clone: The junction and the germline gene differ at one end; a read error may be behind it. The chain is built from TRBV7-7 and TRBJ2-5, with 7 nucleotides matching TRBD2. CDR3 length equals 14 residues. CDR1 and CDR2 (germline): SSHAT, FNYEAQ (reference sequence). The CDR3 reads CASSLGLGQETQYF. The CDR3 DNA follows: TGTGCTAGCAGCTTAGGACTAGGACAAGAGACCCAGTACTTC.

A few counts support this clone. The chain links TRBV7-3 to TRBJ2-7, with 9 positions matching TRBD1. V was clipped by 5 bases and J by 5 bases; unmatched bases: 7. The CDR3 has 14 residues. Germline CDR1 reads SGHTA; CDR2 reads FQGTGA. CDR3 sequence (DNA): TGTGCCAGCAGCATGACAGGGGGGGCGGACGAGCAGTACTTC. It codes for CASSMTGGADEQYF.

The gene calls are TRBV7-7 and TRBJ2-7; D might be TRBD1 (6 bases). The CDR3 sequence is 13 residues long. CDR1 and CDR2 from the germline V gene are SSHAT and FNYEAQ (reference sequence). CDR3 nucleotides: TGTGCTAACAAGTTCACAGGGACCTACGAGCAGTACTTC. This codes for CANKFTGTYEQYF.

The chain couples TRBV7-9 to TRBJ2-3; D may be TRBD2 (6 bases). The CDR3 runs 14 residues. CDR1 and CDR2 (germline): SEHNR, FQNEAQ (reference sequence). V was clipped by 2 bases and J by 5 bases, with 11 bases between them. For the CDR3, the DNA is TGTGCCAGCAGCTTATCTGGGGAGGAAGATACGCAGTATTTT. Translated, it gives CASSLSGEEDTQYF.

The chain joins TRBV10-2 to TRBJ1-2; D is uncertain. Germline V gives CDR1 WSHSY, CDR2 SAAADI. The CDR3 contains 14 residues. The ends were cut back, 6 bases at V and 1 base at J, with 12 bases in the middle. The CDR3 loop reads CASRGRLVNYGYTF. The CDR3 coding sequence is TGCGCCAGCAGGGGCCGGCTCGTTAACTATGGCTACACCTTC.

The chain joins TRBV7-2 to TRBJ2-5, with 9 bases lining up with TRBD2. Germline V gene sequence: CDR1 SGHTA, CDR2 FQGNSA. The V and J ends lost 4 bases and 5 bases, in that order; junction bases with no gene match: 5. The CDR3 extends over 14 amino acids. The CDR3 protein is CASSSDSGSETQYF. The CDR3 DNA sequence: TGTGCCAGCAGCTCTGATAGCGGGAGTGAGACCCAGTACTTC.

The chain couples TRBV19 to TRBJ2-3, with D perhaps matching TRBD1 (5 bases). The germline CDR1 and CDR2 sequences are LNHDA and SQIVND (reference sequence). Trimming took off 5 bases at V and 3 bases at J, with 21 bases between the two ends. The CDR3 is 17 residues long. The CDR3 DNA follows: TGTGCCAGTAGTCCTGTGCACAGGCTGGGCCGAACAGATACGCAGTATTTT. Encoded protein: CASSPVHRLGRTDTQYF. Combining the CDR3 with reference TRBV19 and TRBJ2-3 gives the whole variable domain DGGITQSPKYLFRKEGQNVTLSCEQNLNHDAMYWYRQDPGQGLRLIYYSQIVNDFQKGDIAEGYSVSREKKESFPLTVTSAQKNPTAFYLCASSPVHRLGRTDTQYFGPGTRLTVL.

This clone was seen only a few times. V usage is TRBV19 and J usage is TRBJ1-3; 10 bases match TRBD1. With V trimmed by 8 bases and J by 0 bases, 13 bases remained unmatched. The CDR3 contains 18 residues. From germline, CDR1 is LNHDA and CDR2 SQIVND (reference sequence). CDR3 nucleotides: TGTGCCAGTGGGGGACAGGGGAGACACCGAGCCTCTGGAAACACCATATATTTT. Its translation is CASGGQGRHRASGNTIYF.

The chain links TRBV2 to TRBJ1-1; 7 bases are shared with TRBD1. The CDR3 totals 13 residues. In germline, CDR1 is SNHLY, CDR2 FYNNEI. With 7 bases clipped from V and 4 bases from J, the junction kept 6 bases outside the gene matches. The CDR3 loop is CASTETGFTEAFF. CDR3 sequence (DNA): TGTGCCAGCACCGAGACAGGGTTCACTGAAGCTTTCTTT.

This chain connects TRBV7-9 to TRBJ2-7; D might be TRBD2 (6 bases). The CDR3 extends over 18 amino acids. V dropped 5 bases and J dropped 0 bases, with 23 bases sitting between them. Germline V gives CDR1 SEHNR, CDR2 FQNEAQ (reference sequence). The CDR3 DNA follows: TGTGCCAGCAGCATGCCGGGACCAGTCCCCGGGAGCTCCTACGAGCAGTACTTC. Amino acids: CASSMPGPVPGSSYEQYF.

The rearrangement links TRBV5-6 to TRBJ2-3; 13 bases are a match to TRBD2. The CDR3 sequence is 16 residues long. J gave up 8 bases and V 4 bases, and 10 bases lay outside the gene matches. Per the germline V gene, CDR1 is SGHDT and CDR2 is YYEEEE. The CDR3 sequence is CASSATSGRSLGTQYF. DNA of the CDR3: TGTGCCAGCAGCGCGACTAGCGGGAGGTCTCTAGGTACGCAGTATTTT. Using reference TRBV5-6 and TRBJ2-3 for the parts outside the CDR3, the full variable domain is DAGVTQSPTHLIKTRGQQVTLRCSPKSGHDTVSWYQQALGQGPQFIFQYYEEEERQRGNFPDRFSGHQFPNYSSELNVNALLLGDSALYLCASSATSGRSLGTQYFGPGTRLTVL.

With regard to this clone: One end of the junction is discordant with germline, which a read error may explain. The rearrangement links TRBV29-1 to TRBJ2-1; a weak D match, TRBD2 (6 bases). The CDR3 spans 14 residues. Germline values: CDR1 SQVTM, CDR2 ANQGSEA. The CDR3 nucleotides are TGCAACGTTCGCCGGGACTCGAACTACAATGAGCAGTTCTTC. Translation: CNVRRDSNYNEQFF.

The count of this clone is one. V and J are TRBV7-2 and TRBJ1-3; D gene unclear. Germline V lookup: CDR1 SGHTA, CDR2 FQGNSA. Trimming left V 0 bases short and J 0 bases short, with 9 bases between. The CDR3 runs to 16 residues. The CDR3 region is CASSLARPSSGNTIYF. CDR3 coding DNA: TGTGCCAGCAGCTTAGCCCGCCCTAGCTCTGGAAACACCATATATTTT. The whole variable domain, remainder taken from reference TRBV7-2 and TRBJ1-3, is GAGVSQSPSNKVTEKGKDVELRCDPISGHTALYWYRQSLGQGLEFLIYFQGNSAPDKSGLPSDRFSAERTGGSVSTLTIQRTQQEDSAVYLCASSLARPSSGNTIYFGEGSWLTVV.

This sequence joins TRBV6-6 and TRBJ2-3; TRBD1 might be the D (6 bases). CDR1 is MNHNY, CDR2 SVGAGI, per germline (reference sequence). This CDR3 region has 13 residues. Trimming stripped 7 bases from V and 4 bases from J, with 12 bases between. CDR3 in DNA: TGTGCCAGCATTCGACAGGAATCAGATACGCAGTATTTT. Its protein is CASIRQESDTQYF.

This chain links TRBV7-2 with TRBJ1-5; 9 bases fit TRBD1. Germline V gene data show CDR1 as SGHTA and CDR2 as FQGNSA. After removal of 2 bases from V and 7 bases from J, the junction contained 9 bases not matched to a gene. CDR3 length: 16 residues. This CDR3 is CASSLSRDRVSQPQHF. For the CDR3, the DNA is TGTGCCAGCAGCTTATCTAGGGACAGGGTTTCGCAGCCCCAGCATTTT.

The gene calls are TRBV7-6 and TRBJ2-7, with 7 bases matching TRBD2. The V segment lost 5 bases and the J segment 4 bases; nucleotides outside the gene matches: 2. CDR3 length: 12 residues. Germline V gives CDR1 SGHVS, CDR2 FNYEAQ. The CDR3 sequence: CASSPGGYEQYF. The CDR3 DNA is TGTGCCAGCAGCCCCGGGGGGTACGAGCAGTACTTC.

The chain carries TRBV5-1 and TRBJ2-3; 7 bases line up with TRBD1. With V trimmed by 4 bases and J by 0 bases, 11 bases remained unmatched. Germline-derived CDR1 and CDR2 are SGHRS and YFSETQ. CDR3 length: 17 residues. The CDR3 spells CASSVKTNRGSTDTQYF. DNA of the CDR3: TGCGCCAGCAGCGTAAAAACCAACAGGGGAAGCACAGATACGCAGTATTTT.

The CDR3 reads CASSRGTVSSYEQYF. The CDR3 DNA reads as TGTGCCAGCAGTCGCGGGACGGTCAGCTCCTACGAGCAGTACTTC. V and J are TRBV27 and TRBJ2-7; the D gene is possibly TRBD2 (6 bases). Deletions cut 5 bases from V and 0 bases from J, with 14 bases between. Germline V lookup: CDR1 MNHEY, CDR2 SMNVEV (reference sequence). The length of the CDR3 is 15 residues.